This entry lists 24 T cell receptor beta chains sequenced from one sample in a study of blood T cells in healthy people across ages. A second PCR, run for roughly 7 to 12 cycles, used a sample-barcoded 5' primer plus a J-beta primer mix. From the 5' RACE reads, TCRdb called clonotypes with MiXCR, one entry per CDR3 protein. Of roughly 1.7 million distinct CDR3 sequences in the sample, 30% to 35% were seen once. Sequenced sample: blood. The receptors here all came from a woman in her 30s in good health.

This clonotype was seen only a few times. The chain employs TRBV5-6 and TRBJ2-5, with 10 bases lining up with TRBD2. Germline values: CDR1 SGHDT, CDR2 YYEEEE. V trimming: 3 bases; J trimming: 5 bases; junction bases outside the gene matches: 7. The CDR3 runs to 15 residues. CDR3 region: CASSWGLASGETQYF. The CDR3 DNA sequence: TGTGCCAGCAGCTGGGGACTAGCGTCCGGGGAGACCCAGTACTTC.

The chain recombines TRBV12-3 or TRBV12-4 with TRBJ2-5; 9 bases align to TRBD2. TRBJ2-7 matches the DNA end more closely, so the J call is doubtful. The CDR3 spans 20 residues. As DNA, the CDR3 is TGTGCCAGCAGTTTTAGACCCCCTTTGCGGGAGGGCCTAGGTGTTCACGAGCAGTACTTC. Translating gives CASSFRPPLREGLGVHEQYF.

The chain is built from TRBV28 and TRBJ2-1; unclear D gene. CDR1 is MDHEN and CDR2 is SYDVKM in the germline V gene. The germline V and J ends were trimmed by 6 bases and 0 bases, with 15 bases remaining between them. CDR3 size: 16 residues. CDR3 sequence reads: CASSSLSFSSYNEQFF. CDR3 coding DNA: TGTGCCAGCAGCAGTCTATCCTTCAGCTCCTACAATGAGCAGTTCTTC.

The chain has TRBV9 and TRBJ2-7, with D possibly being TRBD1 (6 bases). Germline V gene data show CDR1 as SGDLS and CDR2 as YYNGEE. V lost 0 bases and J 3 bases, leaving 10 bases between the germline ends. This CDR3 contains 14 residues. The CDR3 loop is CASSVEGGHYEQYF. Written as DNA, the CDR3 is TGTGCCAGCAGCGTAGAAGGGGGACACTACGAGCAGTACTTC.

The chain combines TRBV7-2 with TRBJ2-1, with D uncertain. The CDR3 contains 15 residues. The V end lost 8 bases, the J end lost 0 bases, and 14 bases lay between the germline ends. Germline V gene sequence: CDR1 SGHTA, CDR2 FQGNSA. The CDR3 region has the DNA TGTGCCAGCCTCTATCGGACGGACTCCTACAATGAGCAGTTCTTC. Encoded protein: CASLYRTDSYNEQFF.

This clonotype has just a few counts. This chain uses TRBV7-2 with TRBJ1-6, with TRBD1 identical over 7 bases. V lost 2 bases to trimming and J lost 5 bases; unmatched junction nucleotides: 15. The CDR3 contains 19 residues. Germline V gene data show CDR1 as SGHTA and CDR2 as FQGNSA. Here the CDR3 reads CASSLFGNSGTENNSPLHF. The CDR3 DNA follows: TGTGCCAGCAGCTTATTCGGGAATTCAGGGACAGAAAATAATTCACCCCTCCACTTT.

This chain connects TRBV20-1 to TRBJ1-1; 7 nucleotides agree with TRBD1. The CDR3 is 15 residues long. Per the germline V gene, CDR1 is DFQATT and CDR2 is SNEGSKA (reference sequence). Trimming at V came to 3 bases and at J to 1 base, leaving 8 bases not matched to a gene. CDR3 nucleotide sequence: TGCAGTGCTAGTCGGGCAGGGGGTAGGAACACTGAAGCTTTCTTT. Translated: CSASRAGGRNTEAFF.

The J gene is TRBJ2-3, the V gene TRBV20-1; D remains ambiguous. Germline CDR1 DFQATT, CDR2 SNEGSKA (reference sequence). This CDR3 contains 11 residues. The V gene lost 2 bases and the J gene lost 6 bases, with 6 bases spanning the gap. The CDR3 sequence is CSARKIDTQYF. DNA of the CDR3: TGCAGTGCTAGAAAGATTGATACGCAGTATTTT.

The chain employs TRBV29-1 and TRBJ2-3; 9 nucleotides match TRBD2. With 4 bases clipped from V and 6 bases from J, the junction kept 11 bases outside the gene matches. The CDR3 is 15 residues long. CDR1 is SQVTM, CDR2 ANQGSEA, per germline. The CDR3 is CSVAGASGDVDTQYF. The CDR3 DNA reads TGCAGCGTTGCGGGAGCTAGCGGGGATGTGGATACGCAGTATTTT.

The genes are TRBV29-1 and TRBJ1-2, with D unresolved. The CDR3 runs to 12 residues. Germline CDR1 is SQVTM and CDR2 is ANQGSEA. Trimming pared 8 bases from V and 6 bases from J, leaving 16 bases between. CDR3 in DNA: TGCAGCCCGATCTGGGTATCTGATGGCTACACCTTC. This sequence encodes CSPIWVSDGYTF.

In this sample, this clonotype turned up many times. This chain links TRBV7-8 with TRBJ2-7; tentatively, D is TRBD1 (6 bases). V dropped 4 bases and J dropped 10 bases, with 11 bases sitting between them. The CDR3 extends over 11 amino acids. Per the germline V gene, CDR1 is SGHVS and CDR2 is FQNEAQ. The CDR3 is CASSSTGSQYF. CDR3 in DNA: TGTGCCAGCAGCTCTACAGGGTCTCAGTACTTC.

J is TRBJ2-1 and V is TRBV27, with 7 nucleotides matching TRBD1. The CDR3 sequence is 15 residues long. CDR1 and CDR2 from the germline V gene are MNHEY and SMNVEV (reference sequence). J gave up 7 bases and V 4 bases, and 10 bases lay outside the gene matches. CDR3 DNA sequence: TGTGCCAGCAGTTGGGACAGTTCGTATTGGAATGAGCAGTTCTTC. Residues: CASSWDSSYWNEQFF.

This clonotype was observed many times. The chain recombines TRBV29-1 with TRBJ2-7; 8 nucleotides line up with TRBD1. The CDR3 has 14 amino acids. Per the germline V gene, CDR1 is SQVTM and CDR2 is ANQGSEA. V was clipped by 3 bases and J by 2 bases; unmatched bases: 6. CDR3 DNA sequence: TGCAGCGTTGATGGACAGGGATATCCCTACGAGCAGTACTTC. It specifies CSVDGQGYPYEQYF.

This chain joins TRBV12-3 or TRBV12-4 and TRBJ2-3, with D perhaps TRBD1 (5 bases). CDR3 length equals 17 residues. With 7 bases removed from V and 0 bases from J, the gap between germline ends came to 20 bases. CDR3 residues: CASTQGLRGVSTDTQYF. The CDR3 DNA reads TGTGCCAGCACCCAGGGTTTGCGCGGAGTCAGCACAGATACGCAGTATTTT.

This sequence joins TRBV11-2 and TRBJ2-3; D remains ambiguous. Trimming shortened V by 3 bases and J by 0 bases, and 10 bases separated the two germline ends. Per germline, CDR1 SGHAT and CDR2 FQNNGV. There are 15 residues in the CDR3. The CDR3 nucleotides read TGTGCCAGCAGCTTTGGCGTAGTTAGCACAGATACGCAGTATTTT. This sequence encodes CASSFGVVSTDTQYF.

This clonotype was recorded a few times. V usage is TRBV6-6 and J usage is TRBJ2-3; no clear D gene. The germline V gene encodes CDR1 MNHNY and CDR2 SVGAGI (reference sequence). V lost 2 bases, J lost 8 bases, and 8 bases lay in between. The CDR3 has 12 amino acids. The CDR3 region has the DNA TGTGCCAGCAGTTACGACTCCCTTACGCAGTATTTT. Translated: CASSYDSLTQYF.

This clonotype was seen only a few times. The chain has TRBV28 and TRBJ2-3; D is unclear. This CDR3 has 15 amino acids. Per germline, CDR1 MDHEN and CDR2 SYDVKM. Trimming removed 6 bases from V and 4 bases from J, with 17 bases in between. CDR3 protein: CASSPRVDSSDTQYF. The CDR3 DNA is TGTGCCAGCAGCCCCCGAGTTGATAGCTCAGATACGCAGTATTTT.

The chain carries TRBV4-1 and TRBJ1-5, with D hard to call. The ends were cut back, 6 bases at V and 1 base at J, with 13 bases in the middle. The V gene's germline CDR1 is MGHRA and CDR2 YSYEKL. CDR3 length: 15 amino acids. CDR3: CASRFRWHSNQPQHF. DNA of the CDR3: TGCGCCAGCAGGTTCAGATGGCACAGCAATCAGCCCCAGCATTTT.

A few counts support this clonotype. CDR3 residues: CASSGWSGTFSSYNEQFF. DNA for the CDR3: TGTGCCAGCTCCGGGTGGAGCGGGACTTTTAGCTCCTACAATGAGCAGTTCTTC. The V gene is TRBV11-2, the J gene TRBJ2-1; 7 bases match TRBD2. CDR1 SGHAT and CDR2 FQNNGV come from the germline V gene. With V trimmed by 8 bases and J by 0 bases, 16 bases remained unmatched. The length of the CDR3 is 18 residues. The full variable domain, in which reference TRBV11-2 and TRBJ2-1 provide the parts outside the CDR3, is EAGVAQSPRYKIIEKRQSVAFWCNPISGHATLYWYQQILGQGPKLLIQFQNNGVVDDSQLPKDRFSAERLKGVDSTLKIQPAKLEDSAVYLCASSGWSGTFSSYNEQFFGPGTRLTVL.

This clonotype has more than one count but fewer than ten. The CDR3 nucleotides read TGTGCCAGCAGCCGCCGGGACAGCTTCACCGGGGAGCTGTTTTTT. The encoded protein is CASSRRDSFTGELFF. V is TRBV11-1 and J is TRBJ2-2; 7 positions match TRBD1. The CDR3 loop spans 15 amino acids. V was pared by 5 bases and J by 4 bases, with 7 bases of the junction left unmatched. CDR1 and CDR2 from the germline V gene are SGHAT and FQDESV (reference sequence).

The CDR3 DNA reads TGTGCCAGCAGTTTATTGACATCCCACGAGCAGTACTTC. It codes for CASSLLTSHEQYF. The chain recombines TRBV28 with TRBJ2-7; no clear D. The length of the CDR3 is 13 residues. CDR1 and CDR2 (germline): MDHEN, SYDVKM. The ends were cut back, 1 base at V and 5 bases at J, with 9 bases in the middle.

The chain combines TRBV5-1 with TRBJ1-1; D is possibly TRBD1 (5 bases). Germline V gene data show CDR1 as SGHRS and CDR2 as YFSETQ. Trimming pared 4 bases from V and 1 base from J, leaving 14 bases between. The CDR3 sequence is 15 residues long. The CDR3 DNA follows: TGCGCCAGCAGCGTAACAGGTCTGGGGAACACTGAAGCTTTCTTT. Translation gives CASSVTGLGNTEAFF.

The chain joins TRBV7-2 to TRBJ2-4; D gene ambiguous. Per the germline V gene, CDR1 is SGHTA and CDR2 is FQGNSA. The CDR3 is 13 amino acids. Trimming took off 0 bases at V and 7 bases at J, with 7 bases between the two ends. Here the CDR3 reads CASSLARRNIQYF. The CDR3 DNA reads TGTGCCAGCAGCTTAGCTAGGCGGAACATTCAGTACTTC.

This clonotype was counted a few times. The chain combines TRBV30 with TRBJ2-1, with TRBD1 identical over 9 bases. The J segment lost 4 bases and the V segment lost 5 bases, leaving 6 bases of the junction unmatched. This CDR3 spans 14 amino acids. CDR1 GTSNPN and CDR2 SVGIG come from the germline V gene (reference sequence). In DNA, the CDR3 is TGTGCCTGGGCCCGGGACAGGGCTTACAATGAGCAGTTCTTC. Translating it yields CAWARDRAYNEQFF. Using reference TRBV30 and TRBJ2-1 for the parts outside the CDR3, the full variable domain is SQTIHQWPATLVQPVGSPLSLECTVEGTSNPNLYWYRQAAGRGLQLLFYSVGIGQISSEVPQNLSASRPQDRQFILSSKKLLLSDSGFYLCAWARDRAYNEQFFGPGTRLTVL.